This T cell receptor (beta chain) was retrieved from a study of prognosis after radiotherapy for stage I lung cancer. Study-wide results and limits: Unique TCR clones declined after stereotactic body radiation therapy, from a median approximately 9,600 to 7,200.

This clonotype appeared once. Its antigen is as yet unknown. Amplicons of TCR beta CDR3 were generated from genomic DNA by two-round multiplex PCR. Primers specific to each TRBV and TRBJ gene were used in first-round PCR. TCRdb recomputed calls from the multiplex PCR reads with MiXCR, one row per CDR3 protein. This sample has approximately 23,000 distinct CDR3 sequences; roughly 40% occur once, and the top ten carry approximately 50%. The sequence derives from a donor over 45 with non-small cell lung cancer. Material: PBMCs, obtained before or after stereotactic body radiation therapy (not recorded which).

DNA for the CDR3: TGTGCCAGCAGTAAACGAAGGAGCGGGAGGGCCCTCGGTGAGCAGTTCTTC. Its translation: CASSKRRSGRALGEQFF. The V gene is TRBV6-8, the J gene TRBJ2-1; 10 nucleotides line up with TRBD2. The germline V gene encodes CDR1 MNHGY and CDR2 SAAAGT. This CDR3 is built from 17 residues. The V and J ends lost 5 bases and 9 bases, in that order; junction bases with no gene match: 16.